Following are 6 T cell receptor beta chains from one sample sequenced in a study of OX40 agonist ivuxolimab in advanced cancers. Clones were read by immunoSEQ multiplex PCR, and TCRdb kept only the in-frame ones, dropping some. The sample lists approximately 76,000 clones, approximately 83% seen once, with 5% to 7% in the top ten. The sample here was CD4+ or CD8+ T cells sorted from blood, taken in a trial of the OX40 agonist ivuxolimab. These receptors were taken from an adult with an advanced solid tumor such as melanoma, head and neck, liver or kidney cancer.

This chain connects TRBV6-1 to TRBJ1-2; TRBD1 might be the D (6 bases). Germline V gene data show CDR1 as MNHNS and CDR2 as SASEGT. The CDR3 spans 10 residues. Trimming shortened V by 10 bases and J by 6 bases, and 9 bases separated the two germline ends. This CDR3 is CATRQDGYTF. DNA for the CDR3: TGTGCCACCAGACAGGATGGCTACACCTTC.

This chain connects TRBV28 to TRBJ1-2, with TRBD1 matching 10 bases. The CDR3 consists of 13 residues. V was pared by 10 bases and J by 3 bases, with 5 bases of the junction left unmatched. Germline V gene data show CDR1 as MDHEN and CDR2 as SYDVKM. The CDR3 DNA sequence: TGTGCCACAGACAGGGGGCGCGACTATGGCTACACCTTC. Translating gives CATDRGRDYGYTF.

V gene TRBV18 combines with J gene TRBJ2-7; D is perhaps TRBD1 or TRBD2 (5 bases each). CDR3 size: 12 residues. The germline CDR1 and CDR2 sequences are KGHSH and LQKENI. Trimming pared 6 bases from V and 5 bases from J, leaving 11 bases between. CDR3 coding DNA: TGTGCCAGCTCCCCTCAGGGACACGAGCAGTACTTC. Protein sequence: CASSPQGHEQYF.

As DNA, the CDR3 is TGTGCCAGTAGTACTATAGGTGCCACTGAAGCTTTCTTT. The encoded protein is CASSTIGATEAFF. J is TRBJ1-1 and V is TRBV19; D gene uncertain. Germline V gene data show CDR1 as LNHDA and CDR2 as SQIVND (reference sequence). V shed 4 bases and J shed 4 bases, with 10 bases lying between them. This CDR3 contains 13 residues.

V gene TRBV6-5 combines with J gene TRBJ2-3, with D maybe TRBD1 (6 bases). V shed 5 bases and J shed 1 base, with 7 bases lying between them. CDR1 is MNHEY and CDR2 is SVGAGI in the germline V gene. CDR3 length equals 13 residues. The CDR3 sequence is CASSRQGTDTQYF. CDR3 sequence (DNA): TGTGCCAGCAGTCGACAGGGCACAGATACGCAGTATTTT.

This chain uses TRBV6-5 with TRBJ1-2, with D possibly matching TRBD1 (6 bases). The CDR3 spans 13 residues. Trimming took 2 bases from V and 7 from J, leaving 11 bases between them. The germline V gene has CDR1 MNHEY and CDR2 SVGAGI. For the CDR3, the DNA is TGTGCCAGCAGTTACGACAGGCTGAGTGGCTACACCTTC. Its protein is CASSYDRLSGYTF.